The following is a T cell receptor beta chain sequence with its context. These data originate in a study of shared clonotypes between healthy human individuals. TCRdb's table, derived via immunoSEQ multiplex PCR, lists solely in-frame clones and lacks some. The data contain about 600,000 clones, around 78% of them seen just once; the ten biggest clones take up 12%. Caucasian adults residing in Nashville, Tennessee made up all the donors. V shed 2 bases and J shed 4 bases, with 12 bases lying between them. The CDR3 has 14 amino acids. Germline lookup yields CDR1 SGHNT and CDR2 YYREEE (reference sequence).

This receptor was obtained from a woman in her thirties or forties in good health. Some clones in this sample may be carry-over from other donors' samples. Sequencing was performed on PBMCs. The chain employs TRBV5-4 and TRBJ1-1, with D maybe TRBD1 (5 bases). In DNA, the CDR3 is TGTGCCAGCAGCTTAGTCGAGGGGAGCACTGAAGCTTTCTTT. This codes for CASSLVEGSTEAFF. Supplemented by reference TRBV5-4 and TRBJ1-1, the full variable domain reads ETGVTQSPTHLIKTRGQQVTLRCSSQSGHNTVSWYQQALGQGPQFIFQYYREEENGRGNFPPRFSGLQFPNYSSELNVNALELDDSALYLCASSLVEGSTEAFFGQGTRLTVV.